One sample yielded the 22 T cell receptor beta chains listed below, sequenced in a study of T cell changes during pregnancy in multiple sclerosis. Only in-frame clones appear in the TCRdb table, and some are missing; sequencing was by immunoSEQ multiplex PCR. Among 45,000 to 55,000 clones listed, roughly 88% were seen once. The sample in question was CD4+ T cells from peripheral blood mononuclear cells, obtained in the second trimester of pregnancy. These TCRs come from a female donor with multiple sclerosis, enrolled in a pregnancy study.

The rearrangement joins TRBV6-1 to TRBJ2-7; 7 nucleotides agree with TRBD2. V gave up 7 bases and J gave up 5 bases; unmatched junction bases: 11. Germline V CDR1 and CDR2: MNHNS, SASEGT. This CDR3 comprises 14 residues. The CDR3, as DNA: TGTGCCAGCAAGCAGGTCCAGCGGGACGACGAGCAGTACTTC. Protein sequence: CASKQVQRDDEQYF.

This chain uses TRBV4-2 with TRBJ2-1, with 10 bases lining up with TRBD2. Unmatched junction bases numbered 7, after V lost 2 bases and J lost 3 bases. In germline, CDR1 is LGHNA, CDR2 YNFKEQ. The CDR3 is 17 amino acids. CDR3 sequence reads: CASSQIIQREGYNEQFF. The CDR3 DNA sequence: TGTGCCAGCAGCCAAATTATCCAGCGGGAGGGCTACAATGAGCAGTTCTTC.

V gene TRBV5-8 combines with J gene TRBJ1-5, with TRBD1 matching over 8 bases. With 4 bases clipped from V and 0 bases from J, the junction kept 6 bases outside the gene matches. The length of the CDR3 is 16 residues. The germline CDR1 and CDR2 sequences are SGHTS and YDEGEE. This CDR3 is CASSPGQDYSNQPQHF. In DNA, the CDR3 is TGTGCCAGCAGCCCGGGACAGGACTATAGCAATCAGCCCCAGCATTTT.

Written as DNA, the CDR3 is TGTGCCAGCAGCTTACATGCTAGCGGGTTTAACACCGGGGAGCTGTTTTTT. Amino acids: CASSLHASGFNTGELFF. The V gene is TRBV7-8, the J gene TRBJ2-2; TRBD2 aligns across 8 bases. This CDR3 has 17 amino acids. The germline V gene encodes CDR1 SGHVS and CDR2 FQNEAQ. V was pared by 2 bases and J by 2 bases, with 7 bases of the junction left unmatched. Full variable domain (missing parts from reference TRBV7-8 and TRBJ2-2): GAGVSQSPRYKVAKRGQDVALRCDPISGHVSLFWYQQALGQGPEFLTYFQNEAQLDKSGLPSDRFFAERPEGSVSTLKIQRTQQEDSAVYLCASSLHASGFNTGELFFGEGSRLTVL.

The CDR3: CASSPQGGSLEKLFF. The CDR3 DNA follows: TGTGCCAGCAGCCCACAGGGGGGGTCACTGGAAAAACTGTTTTTT. This sequence joins TRBV7-9 and TRBJ1-4; 8 bases are a match to TRBD1. The ends lost 5 bases at V and 8 bases at J; junction bases unmatched: 10. The CDR3 consists of 15 residues. CDR1 and CDR2 (germline): SEHNR, FQNEAQ (reference sequence).

This chain links TRBV5-6 with TRBJ2-5; 10 nucleotides align to TRBD1. The trim removed 4 bases at V and 1 base at J, leaving 10 bases unmatched. The CDR3 covers 17 residues. Per the germline V gene, CDR1 is SGHDT and CDR2 is YYEEEE. The CDR3 region has the DNA TGTGCCAGCAGCCCCCGCCGGGACAGGGGATTCCAAGAGACCCAGTACTTC. Translated, it gives CASSPRRDRGFQETQYF.

This clone has just one count. V usage is TRBV6-5 and J usage is TRBJ2-7; D unresolved. The CDR3 is 14 amino acids. The germline V gene encodes CDR1 MNHEY and CDR2 SVGAGI. The ends were cut back, 0 bases at V and 2 bases at J, with 8 bases in the middle. Here the CDR3 DNA reads TGTGCCAGCAGTTACTCGGCAGGAACCTACGAGCAGTACTTC. Translation: CASSYSAGTYEQYF.

The genes are TRBV6-1 and TRBJ2-1; 10 bases agree with TRBD1. Germline loops: CDR1 MNHNS, CDR2 SASEGT. Trimming cost V 2 bases and J 7 bases; bases outside gene matches: 5. The CDR3 totals 15 residues. The CDR3 DNA is TGTGCCAGCAGTGAAAGGACAGGGGGATATAATGAGCAGTTCTTC. It specifies CASSERTGGYNEQFF.

The V and J genes are TRBV12-5 and TRBJ1-5; 12 nucleotides line up with TRBD1. Losses at the gene ends were 4 bases for V and 6 bases for J; bases not matched to a gene: 4. CDR1 and CDR2 (germline): LGHNT, FRNRAP. The CDR3 runs to 15 residues. Here the CDR3 DNA reads TGTGCTAGTGGTTCCGGGACAGGGGGCGGTCAGCCCCAGCATTTT. It codes for CASGSGTGGGQPQHF.

This chain links TRBV6-1 with TRBJ1-1; D remains ambiguous. Trimming removed 3 bases at V and 5 bases at J, with 13 bases between. The germline V gene has CDR1 MNHNS and CDR2 SASEGT. The CDR3 has 14 amino acids. CDR3 DNA: TGTGCCAGCAGTGAGCCCGGTGGAGGTACTGAAGCTTTCTTT. This codes for CASSEPGGGTEAFF.

J is TRBJ2-7 and V is TRBV2, with 7 bases matching TRBD2. CDR3 length: 13 residues. With V trimmed by 8 bases and J by 0 bases, 4 bases remained unmatched. Germline CDR1 SNHLY, CDR2 FYNNEI. This CDR3 reads CASGRESSYEQYF. The DNA for the CDR3 is TGTGCCAGCGGGCGGGAGAGCTCCTACGAGCAGTACTTC.

The chain joins TRBV14 to TRBJ1-1; D remains ambiguous. V shed 6 bases and J shed 0 bases, with 14 bases lying between them. The CDR3 loop spans 15 amino acids. Germline V gene sequence: CDR1 SGHDN, CDR2 FVKESK. CDR3 nucleotide sequence: TGTGCCAGCAGTCTTATGGGCAGTTTGAACACTGAAGCTTTCTTT. Amino acid sequence: CASSLMGSLNTEAFF.

The chain carries TRBV28 and TRBJ2-5; 10 bases fit TRBD1. The CDR3 is 16 residues long. Germline V gene sequence: CDR1 MDHEN, CDR2 SYDVKM. V gave up 6 bases and J gave up 5 bases; unmatched junction bases: 12. CDR3 coding DNA: TGTGCCAGCAGGGTTTCCGGGACAGGGGAATGGGAGACCCAGTACTTC. This translates into CASRVSGTGEWETQYF.

V usage is TRBV19 and J usage is TRBJ2-2; 7 bases line up with TRBD1. The V and J ends lost 6 bases and 3 bases, in that order; junction bases with no gene match: 4. The CDR3 runs to 14 residues. CDR1 and CDR2 (germline): LNHDA, SQIVND (reference sequence). The DNA for the CDR3 is TGTGCCAGTAGGGGGGACAGCTACACCGGGGAGCTGTTTTTT. It encodes CASRGDSYTGELFF.

V and J are TRBV9 and TRBJ2-1, with 13 bases matching TRBD2. The germline V gene has CDR1 SGDLS and CDR2 YYNGEE. V was pared by 4 bases and J by 5 bases, with 9 bases of the junction left unmatched. The CDR3 has 17 residues. The CDR3 is CASSPGLAGTINNEQFF. The CDR3 DNA follows: TGTGCCAGCAGCCCGGGACTAGCGGGAACTATAAACAATGAGCAGTTCTTC.

This chain connects TRBV20-1 to TRBJ1-1, with D unresolved. Trimming left V 2 bases short and J 7 bases short, with 8 bases between. The germline gives CDR1 DFQATT, CDR2 SNEGSKA (reference sequence). The CDR3 extends over 11 amino acids. Here the CDR3 DNA reads TGCAGTGCTAGATCCGCGGGTGAAGCTTTCTTT. It specifies CSARSAGEAFF.

This sequence joins TRBV5-4 and TRBJ2-6; 15 bases fit TRBD2. This CDR3 comprises 19 residues. The germline gives CDR1 SGHNT, CDR2 YYREEE (reference sequence). Germline trimming cut 6 bases from V and 1 base from J; bases unmatched to any gene: 8. DNA for the CDR3: TGTGCCAGCAACACTTTAGGACTAGCGGGAGGGTCTGGGGCCAACGTCCTGACTTTC. It specifies CASNTLGLAGGSGANVLTF.

This chain links TRBV10-3 with TRBJ1-2; possible D gene TRBD1, 5 bases. Trimming pared 2 bases from V and 6 bases from J, leaving 16 bases between. Germline-derived CDR1 and CDR2 are ENHRY and SYGVKD. CDR3 length: 15 residues. The CDR3 DNA reads TGTGCCATCAGTGAGGCCTCCTCCAGGGCCCATGGCTACACCTTC. Amino acids: CAISEASSRAHGYTF.

The chain joins TRBV11-2 to TRBJ1-2, with D maybe TRBD1 (6 bases). This CDR3 is 12 amino acids long. V dropped 4 bases and J dropped 5 bases, with 8 bases sitting between them. The germline V gene encodes CDR1 SGHAT and CDR2 FQNNGV. The chain's CDR3 is CASSYRVYGYTF. The CDR3 DNA reads as TGTGCCAGCAGCTACAGGGTTTATGGCTACACCTTC.

This clone was seen just once. The chain carries TRBV7-2 and TRBJ2-3, with D maybe TRBD1 (5 bases). The V gene lost 3 bases and the J gene lost 4 bases, with 20 bases spanning the gap. CDR1 is SGHTA and CDR2 is FQGNSA in the germline V gene. The CDR3 has 17 residues. The CDR3 sequence is CASSFALGPYNPDTQYF. CDR3 bases: TGTGCCAGCAGCTTCGCCTTGGGGCCGTACAACCCAGATACGCAGTATTTT.

This clone was seen only a few times. The chain is built from TRBV7-9 and TRBJ2-7, with D tentatively TRBD1 (5 bases). The germline V and J ends were trimmed by 6 bases and 6 bases, with 15 bases remaining between them. Germline V gene lookup returns CDR1 SEHNR and CDR2 FQNEAQ (reference sequence). The CDR3 covers 13 residues. CDR3 sequence reads: CASSHDTGPEQYF. The CDR3 DNA reads as TGTGCCAGCAGTCATGATACAGGTCCCGAGCAGTACTTC.

The CDR3 loop reads CASSHQDRGREQYF. The CDR3 DNA reads TGTGCCAGCAGCCATCAGGACAGGGGGAGAGAGCAGTACTTC. The V call is TRBV5-4, the J call TRBJ2-7; 10 nucleotides match TRBD1. V trimming: 4 bases; J trimming: 7 bases; junction bases outside the gene matches: 8. Germline assignment: CDR1 SGHNT and CDR2 YYREEE (reference sequence). The CDR3 length is 14 residues.